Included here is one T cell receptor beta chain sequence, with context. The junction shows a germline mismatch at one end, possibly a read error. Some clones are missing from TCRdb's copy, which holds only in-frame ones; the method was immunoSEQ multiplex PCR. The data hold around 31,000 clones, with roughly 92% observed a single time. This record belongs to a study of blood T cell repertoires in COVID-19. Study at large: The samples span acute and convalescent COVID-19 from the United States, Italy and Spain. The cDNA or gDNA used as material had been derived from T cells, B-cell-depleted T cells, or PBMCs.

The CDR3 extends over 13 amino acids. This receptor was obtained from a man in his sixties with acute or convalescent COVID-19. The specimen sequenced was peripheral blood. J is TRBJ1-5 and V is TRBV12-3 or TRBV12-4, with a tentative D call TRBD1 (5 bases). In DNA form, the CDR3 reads TGTGCCAGCAGTTTTGGGCCAAACAGGCGAGCTGATTTT. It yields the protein CASSFGPNRRADF.